Each of the 24 T cell receptor beta chains below was sequenced from the same sample in a study of cytomegalovirus exposure and HLA in healthy donors. Libraries were prepared by immunoSEQ multiplex PCR; TCRdb keeps only in-frame clonotypes and omits some of them. The sample records roughly 60,000 clones, around 90% being singletons. Sequencing was done on a sample of PBMCs. The receptors here all came from a woman younger than 30 in good health and CMV-seronegative.

The CDR3 reads CASSQEGSAGAATDTQYF. In DNA form, the CDR3 reads TGTGCCAGCAGCCAAGAGGGGTCAGCGGGCGCAGCCACAGATACGCAGTATTTT. V and J are TRBV4-2 and TRBJ2-3, with D perhaps TRBD2 (6 bases). The CDR3 extends over 18 amino acids. Germline CDR1 LGHNA, CDR2 YNFKEQ. Trimming removed 0 bases at V and 2 bases at J, with 18 bases between.

The chain carries TRBV25-1 and TRBJ2-5; tentatively, D is TRBD1 (5 bases). V gave up 0 bases and J gave up 0 bases, with 11 bases separating them. Germline CDR1 MGHDK, CDR2 SYGVNS. There are 16 residues in the CDR3. CDR3 nucleotides: TGTGCCAGCAGTGAATATCCAGGGTCTAACCAAGAGACCCAGTACTTC. Its translation: CASSEYPGSNQETQYF.

The chain carries TRBV30 and TRBJ2-6, with TRBD1 matching over 8 bases. Trimming at V came to 6 bases and at J to 0 bases, leaving 4 bases not matched to a gene. CDR1 GTSNPN and CDR2 SVGIG come from the germline V gene (reference sequence). CDR3 length equals 15 residues. The CDR3 coding sequence is TGTGCCTGCTCAGGGGGCCTCTCTGGGGCCAACGTCCTGACTTTC. This translates into CACSGGLSGANVLTF.

The CDR3: CASSPRASGRRDTQYF. Written as DNA, the CDR3 is TGTGCCAGCTCACCAAGGGCTAGCGGGAGGCGAGATACGCAGTATTTT. The genes are TRBV18 and TRBJ2-3; 11 bases are shared with TRBD2. The V gene's germline CDR1 is KGHSH and CDR2 LQKENI. The CDR3 extends over 16 amino acids. Trimming removed 2 bases from V and 5 bases from J; junction bases left unmatched: 6.

Here the CDR3 DNA reads TGTGCCAGCAGCCCCCACACAGATACGCAGTATTTT. This translates into CASSPHTDTQYF. This chain joins TRBV7-2 and TRBJ2-3; the D is unclear. V gave up 5 bases and J gave up 2 bases, with 5 bases separating them. CDR3 length equals 12 residues. CDR1 SGHTA and CDR2 FQGNSA come from the germline V gene.

This clone was picked up one time. The rearrangement links TRBV6-1 to TRBJ2-1; 10 bases map to TRBD2. Trimming removed 8 bases from V and 10 bases from J; junction bases left unmatched: 14. CDR3 length equals 15 residues. CDR1 and CDR2 from the germline V gene are MNHNS and SASEGT. The CDR3 nucleotides read TGTGCCAGCGGAGCCAGATGGACTAGCGGCGACGAGCAGTTCTTC. This sequence encodes CASGARWTSGDEQFF.

The genes are TRBV10-3 and TRBJ1-2, with 9 bases aligning to TRBD1. The CDR3 loop spans 17 amino acids. Germline trimming cut 6 bases from V and 1 base from J; bases unmatched to any gene: 12. Germline-derived CDR1 and CDR2 are ENHRY and SYGVKD. As DNA, the CDR3 is TGTGCCATCAGATACCCGCGGGGACAGGGAAGTAACTATGGCTACACCTTC. Its protein is CAIRYPRGQGSNYGYTF.

The chain is built from TRBV2 and TRBJ1-1; D not resolved. The CDR3 runs to 13 residues. Germline values: CDR1 SNHLY, CDR2 FYNNEI. V was cut by 5 bases and J by 4 bases, with 11 bases left in between. The CDR3 sequence: CASSSREATEAFF. For the CDR3, the DNA is TGTGCCAGCAGTTCTCGGGAGGCCACTGAAGCTTTCTTT.

This clone was seen only a few times. The rearrangement uses TRBV7-9 and TRBJ2-7; TRBD2 aligns across 7 bases. This CDR3 contains 15 residues. CDR1 is SEHNR and CDR2 is FQNEAQ in the germline V gene (reference sequence). V lost 5 bases to trimming and J lost 7 bases; unmatched junction nucleotides: 14. The CDR3 DNA is TGTGCCAGCAGCCCCAACGGGGGGAGGGCGGGTGAGCAGTACTTC. Amino acid sequence: CASSPNGGRAGEQYF.

The chain has TRBV6-1 and TRBJ2-2; TRBD1 might be the D (6 bases). Looked up from germline, CDR1 is MNHNS and CDR2 is SASEGT. Trimming took 11 bases from V and 1 from J, leaving 11 bases between them. There are 13 residues in the CDR3. The CDR3 bases are TGTGCCCAAGAACAGGGGAACACCGGGGAGCTGTTTTTT. Protein: CAQEQGNTGELFF.

The chain uses TRBV28 and TRBJ1-1; no reliable D call. The germline gives CDR1 MDHEN, CDR2 SYDVKM. The V and J ends lost 3 bases and 6 bases respectively, with 14 bases between them. This CDR3 has 14 residues. CDR3 region: CASSLLAGDSEAFF. The CDR3 DNA reads as TGTGCCAGCAGTTTGTTGGCAGGTGATTCTGAAGCTTTCTTT.

The rearrangement joins TRBV6-5 to TRBJ2-7, with a tentative D call TRBD1 (7 bases). V lost 2 bases and J lost 3, with 11 bases in between. The CDR3 length is 14 residues. From germline, CDR1 is MNHEY and CDR2 SVGAGI. The CDR3 loop reads CASSYGRDSYEQYF. CDR3 coding DNA: TGTGCCAGCAGTTACGGGCGGGACAGCTACGAGCAGTACTTC.

This clone has just a few counts. The chain employs TRBV6-1 and TRBJ2-7, with D hard to call. The CDR3 totals 13 residues. Germline CDR1 is MNHNS and CDR2 is SASEGT. V gave up 0 bases and J gave up 4 bases, with 7 bases separating them. The DNA of the CDR3 is TGTGCCAGCAGTGAAGCGGAGAGTTACGAGCAGTACTTC. Translated: CASSEAESYEQYF.

The chain joins TRBV2 to TRBJ2-1; 14 nucleotides agree with TRBD2. Per the germline V gene, CDR1 is SNHLY and CDR2 is FYNNEI. The CDR3 covers 19 residues. The J segment lost 1 base and the V segment lost 0 bases, leaving 5 bases of the junction unmatched. The DNA of the CDR3 is TGTGCCAGCAGTGAAGCTGGGACTAGCGGGAGTAGGTCCTACAATGAGCAGTTCTTC. It specifies CASSEAGTSGSRSYNEQFF.

The chain uses TRBV28 and TRBJ1-3, with D perhaps matching TRBD1 (5 bases). Germline V gives CDR1 MDHEN, CDR2 SYDVKM. Between the trimmed V and J ends, which lost 8 bases and 2 bases, there was a span of 13 bases. The length of the CDR3 is 14 residues. The CDR3 loop reads CASLPRGAGNTIYF. The CDR3, as DNA: TGTGCCAGCTTACCTAGGGGTGCTGGAAACACCATATATTTT. Combining the CDR3 with reference TRBV28 and TRBJ1-3 gives the whole variable domain DVKVTQSSRYLVKRTGEKVFLECVQDMDHENMFWYRQDPGLGLRLIYFSYDVKMKEKGDIPEGYSVSREKKERFSLILESASTNQTSMYLCASLPRGAGNTIYFGEGSWLTVV.

V usage is TRBV10-3 and J usage is TRBJ1-1; no firm D call. CDR3 length: 14 residues. V shed 0 bases and J shed 4 bases, with 9 bases lying between them. Germline loops: CDR1 ENHRY, CDR2 SYGVKD. DNA for the CDR3: TGTGCCATCAGTGAGTCGGCGGGGAGCACTGAAGCTTTCTTT. Encoded protein: CAISESAGSTEAFF.

This rearrangement joins TRBV28 to TRBJ2-5; 10 bases are a match to TRBD2. Per germline, CDR1 MDHEN and CDR2 SYDVKM. After removal of 1 base from V and 3 bases from J, the junction contained 8 bases not matched to a gene. The CDR3 has 17 residues. CDR3 in amino acids: CASSLLRRAGGEETQYF. CDR3 in DNA: TGTGCCAGCAGTTTATTACGCCGAGCGGGAGGGGAAGAGACCCAGTACTTC.

The V call is TRBV11-2, the J call TRBJ1-1, with D unresolved. Germline V gene lookup returns CDR1 SGHAT and CDR2 FQNNGV. The V and J ends lost 1 base and 1 base respectively, with 7 bases between them. The CDR3 is made up of 14 amino acids. The CDR3 region has the DNA TGTGCCAGCAGCTTAGCCTTAAAGAACACTGAAGCTTTCTTT. Its protein product is CASSLALKNTEAFF. Complete variable domain (other parts from reference TRBV11-2 and TRBJ1-1): EAGVAQSPRYKIIEKRQSVAFWCNPISGHATLYWYQQILGQGPKLLIQFQNNGVVDDSQLPKDRFSAERLKGVDSTLKIQPAKLEDSAVYLCASSLALKNTEAFFGQGTRLTVV.

The rearrangement uses TRBV4-1 and TRBJ2-5, with 10 bases identical to TRBD2. The V gene's germline CDR1 is MGHRA and CDR2 YSYEKL. With V trimmed by 1 base and J by 5 bases, 7 bases remained unmatched. CDR3 length equals 16 residues. CDR3 amino acids: CASSQVLAGESETQYF. The CDR3 bases are TGCGCCAGCAGCCAAGTCCTAGCGGGAGAGTCGGAGACCCAGTACTTC.

The genes are TRBV27 and TRBJ2-7, with TRBD2 as a possible D gene (6 bases). The germline CDR1 and CDR2 sequences are MNHEY and SMNVEV (reference sequence). This CDR3 contains 12 residues. Trimming stripped 5 bases from V and 4 bases from J, with 9 bases between. This chain's CDR3 is CASSPGEYEQYF. The CDR3 bases are TGTGCCAGCAGTCCGGGGGAGTACGAGCAGTACTTC.

This chain joins TRBV5-8 and TRBJ2-3; unclear D gene. The CDR3 contains 15 residues. In germline, CDR1 is SGHTS, CDR2 YDEGEE. V was cut by 0 bases and J by 0 bases, with 8 bases left in between. CDR3 region: CASSLGSTSTDTQYF. The CDR3 DNA reads TGTGCCAGCAGCTTGGGGAGTACTAGCACAGATACGCAGTATTTT.

V and J are TRBV9 and TRBJ2-2; possibly TRBD1 for D (6 bases). The germline V gene encodes CDR1 SGDLS and CDR2 YYNGEE. V gave up 0 bases and J gave up 1 base, with 7 bases separating them. The CDR3 runs 15 residues. CDR3 DNA sequence: TGTGCCAGCAGCGTAGAACAGGGGAACACCGGGGAGCTGTTTTTT. Translation: CASSVEQGNTGELFF.

This clone was seen just once. This chain joins TRBV11-2 and TRBJ2-5; a weak D match, TRBD2 (6 bases). Germline-derived CDR1 and CDR2 are SGHAT and FQNNGV. The V and J ends lost 4 bases and 0 bases respectively, with 12 bases between them. The CDR3 has 15 amino acids. CDR3 sequence: CASSSRDGHQETQYF. The CDR3 DNA reads TGTGCCAGCAGCTCGCGGGACGGTCACCAAGAGACCCAGTACTTC.

The chain links TRBV29-1 to TRBJ2-3, with 8 bases matching TRBD1. V lost 5 bases and J lost 0; bases outside the gene matches: 7. The CDR3 spans 15 residues. CDR1 and CDR2 (germline): SQVTM, ANQGSEA. CDR3 region: CSVQLTGVSTDTQYF. The CDR3 coding sequence is TGCAGCGTTCAACTGACAGGGGTGAGCACAGATACGCAGTATTTT.